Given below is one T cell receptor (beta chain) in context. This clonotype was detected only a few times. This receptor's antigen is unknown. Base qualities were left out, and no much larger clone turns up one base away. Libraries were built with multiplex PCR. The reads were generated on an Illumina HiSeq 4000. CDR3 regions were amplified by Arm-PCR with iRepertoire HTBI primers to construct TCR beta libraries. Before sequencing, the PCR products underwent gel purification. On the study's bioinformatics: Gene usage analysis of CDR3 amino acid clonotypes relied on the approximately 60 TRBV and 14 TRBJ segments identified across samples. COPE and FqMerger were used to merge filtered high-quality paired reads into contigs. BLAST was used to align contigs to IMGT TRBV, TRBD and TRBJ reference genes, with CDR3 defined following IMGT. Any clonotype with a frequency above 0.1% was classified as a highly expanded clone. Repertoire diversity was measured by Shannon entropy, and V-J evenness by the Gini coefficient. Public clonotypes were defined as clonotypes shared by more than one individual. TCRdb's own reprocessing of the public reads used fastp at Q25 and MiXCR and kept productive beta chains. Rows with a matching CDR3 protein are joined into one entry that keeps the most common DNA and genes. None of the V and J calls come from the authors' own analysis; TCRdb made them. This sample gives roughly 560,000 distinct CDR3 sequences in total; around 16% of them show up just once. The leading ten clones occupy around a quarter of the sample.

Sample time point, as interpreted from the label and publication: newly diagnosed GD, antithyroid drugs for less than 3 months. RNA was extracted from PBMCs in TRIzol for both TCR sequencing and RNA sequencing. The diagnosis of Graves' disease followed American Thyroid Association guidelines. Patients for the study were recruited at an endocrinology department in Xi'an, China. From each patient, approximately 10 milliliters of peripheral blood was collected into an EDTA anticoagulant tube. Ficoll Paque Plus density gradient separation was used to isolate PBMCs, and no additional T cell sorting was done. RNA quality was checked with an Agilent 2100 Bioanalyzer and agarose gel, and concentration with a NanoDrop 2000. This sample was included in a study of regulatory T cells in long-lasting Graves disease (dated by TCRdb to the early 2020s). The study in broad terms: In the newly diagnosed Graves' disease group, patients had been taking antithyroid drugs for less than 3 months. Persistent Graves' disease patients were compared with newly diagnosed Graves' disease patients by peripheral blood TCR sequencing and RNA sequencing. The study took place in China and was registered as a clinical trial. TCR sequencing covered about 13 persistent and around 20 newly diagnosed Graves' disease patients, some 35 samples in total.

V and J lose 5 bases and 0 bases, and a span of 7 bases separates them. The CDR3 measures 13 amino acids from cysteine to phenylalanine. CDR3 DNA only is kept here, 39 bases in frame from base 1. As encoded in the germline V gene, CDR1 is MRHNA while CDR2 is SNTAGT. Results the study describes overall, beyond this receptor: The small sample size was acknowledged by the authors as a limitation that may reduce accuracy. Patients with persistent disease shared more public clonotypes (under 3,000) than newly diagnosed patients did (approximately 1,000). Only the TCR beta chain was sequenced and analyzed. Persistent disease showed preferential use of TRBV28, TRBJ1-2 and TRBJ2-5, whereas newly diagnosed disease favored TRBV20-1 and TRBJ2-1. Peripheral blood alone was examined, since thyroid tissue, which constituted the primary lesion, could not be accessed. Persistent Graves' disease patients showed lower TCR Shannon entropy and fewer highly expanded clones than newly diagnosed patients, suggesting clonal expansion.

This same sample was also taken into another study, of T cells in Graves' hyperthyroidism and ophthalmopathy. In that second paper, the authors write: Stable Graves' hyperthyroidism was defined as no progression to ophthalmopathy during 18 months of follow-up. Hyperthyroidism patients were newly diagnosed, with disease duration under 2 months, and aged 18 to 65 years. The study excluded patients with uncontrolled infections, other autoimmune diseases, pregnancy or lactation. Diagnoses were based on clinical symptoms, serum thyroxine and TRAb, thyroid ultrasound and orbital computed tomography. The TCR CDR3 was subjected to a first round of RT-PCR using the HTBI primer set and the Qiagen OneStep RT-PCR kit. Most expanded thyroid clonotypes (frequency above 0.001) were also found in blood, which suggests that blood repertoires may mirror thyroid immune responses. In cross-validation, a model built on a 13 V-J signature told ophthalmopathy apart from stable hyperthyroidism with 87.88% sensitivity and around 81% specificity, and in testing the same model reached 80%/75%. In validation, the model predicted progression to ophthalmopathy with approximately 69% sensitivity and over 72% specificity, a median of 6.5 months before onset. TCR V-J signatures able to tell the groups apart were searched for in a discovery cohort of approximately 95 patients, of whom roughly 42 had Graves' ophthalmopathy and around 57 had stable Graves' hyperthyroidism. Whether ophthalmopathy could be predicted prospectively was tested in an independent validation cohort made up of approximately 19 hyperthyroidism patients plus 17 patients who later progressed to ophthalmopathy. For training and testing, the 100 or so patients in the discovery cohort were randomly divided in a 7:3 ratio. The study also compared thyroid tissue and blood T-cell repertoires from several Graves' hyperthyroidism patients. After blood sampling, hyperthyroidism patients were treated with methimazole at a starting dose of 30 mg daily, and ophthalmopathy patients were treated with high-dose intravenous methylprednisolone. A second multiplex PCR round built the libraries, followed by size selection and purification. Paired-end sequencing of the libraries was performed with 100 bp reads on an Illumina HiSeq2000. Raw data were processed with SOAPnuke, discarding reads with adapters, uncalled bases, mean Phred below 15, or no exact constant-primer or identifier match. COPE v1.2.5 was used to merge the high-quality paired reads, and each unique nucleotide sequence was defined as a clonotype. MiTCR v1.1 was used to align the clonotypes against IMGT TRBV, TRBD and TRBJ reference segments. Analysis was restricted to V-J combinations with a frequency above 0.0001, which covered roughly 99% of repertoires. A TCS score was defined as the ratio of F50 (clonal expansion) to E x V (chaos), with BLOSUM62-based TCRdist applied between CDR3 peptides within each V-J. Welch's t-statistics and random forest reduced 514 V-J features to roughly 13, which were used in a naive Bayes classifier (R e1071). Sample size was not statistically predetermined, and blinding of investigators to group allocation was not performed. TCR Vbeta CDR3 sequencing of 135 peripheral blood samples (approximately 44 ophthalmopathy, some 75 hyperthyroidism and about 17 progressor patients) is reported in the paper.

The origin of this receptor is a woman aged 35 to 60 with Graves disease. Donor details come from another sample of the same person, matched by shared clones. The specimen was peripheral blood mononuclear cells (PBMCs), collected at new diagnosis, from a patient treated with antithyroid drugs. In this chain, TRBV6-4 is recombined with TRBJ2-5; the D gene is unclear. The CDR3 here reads CASSFLYQETQYF. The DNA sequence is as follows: TGTGCCAGCAGTTTTCTGTACCAAGAGACCCAGTACTTC.